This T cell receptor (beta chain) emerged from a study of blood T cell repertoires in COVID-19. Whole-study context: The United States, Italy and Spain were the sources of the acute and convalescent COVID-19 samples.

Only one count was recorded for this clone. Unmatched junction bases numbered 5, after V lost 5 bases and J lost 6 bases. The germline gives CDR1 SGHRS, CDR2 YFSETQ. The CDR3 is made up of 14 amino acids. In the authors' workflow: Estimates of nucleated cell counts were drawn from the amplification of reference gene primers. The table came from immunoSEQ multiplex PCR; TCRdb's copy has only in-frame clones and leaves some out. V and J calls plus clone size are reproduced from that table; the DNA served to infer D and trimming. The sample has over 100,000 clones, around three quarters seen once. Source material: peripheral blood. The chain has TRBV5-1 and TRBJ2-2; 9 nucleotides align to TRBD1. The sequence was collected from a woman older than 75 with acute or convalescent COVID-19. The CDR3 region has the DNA TGCGCCAGCAGAGAACAGGGGGCCTCCGGGGAGCTGTTTTTT. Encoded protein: CASREQGASGELFF.